This T cell receptor (beta chain) emerged from a study of Ad26.COV2.S vaccination and SARS-CoV-2 variants. Notes on this clone: Its antigen is undetermined.

Treatment reported: over 15 received Ad26.COV2.S at low or high dose, single or two shots; about 5 received placebo; per-sample allocation not given. On day 63 after the first injection, vaccine and placebo recipients gave samples. Sequencing used immunoSEQ multiplex PCR; TCRdb keeps in-frame clones, though not all of them. Of a few hundred thousand clones in the sample, 92% were seen once. The study's findings and limits: For non-spike TCRs, breadth in vaccine recipients resembled that in placebo recipients. While placebo recipients had lower spike-specific TCR breadth, vaccine recipients had more. Using TCR breadth and depth analyses may have led to underestimated total T cell responses.

Sequenced here: peripheral blood, sampled in a trial of Ad26.COV2.S vaccine versus placebo. The receptor comes from a person between 18 and 65 years old who received the Ad26.COV2.S COVID-19 vaccine or a placebo.

DNA for the CDR3: TGTGCCAGCAGCCAATTGGGGTCAGGGTTTTTCTTGAACTCGTATACGCAGTATTTT. It yields the protein CASSQLGSGFFLNSYTQYF. The rearrangement links TRBV16 to TRBJ2-3, with a possible D match to TRBD1 (5 bases). This CDR3 has 19 amino acids. Trimming pared 1 base from V and 7 bases from J, leaving 27 bases between. Per the germline V gene, CDR1 is KGHSY and CDR2 is FQNENV.